These 6 T cell receptor beta chains originate from one sample sequenced in a study of T cells in Graves' hyperthyroidism and ophthalmopathy. Amplified regions were TCR beta CDR3 sequences from RNA transcripts. HTBI primers were the set used in a first-round RT-PCR of the TCR CDR3. From the multiplex PCR reads, TCRdb called clonotypes with MiXCR, one entry per CDR3 protein. This repertoire shows more than 550,000 distinct CDR3 sequences, nearly 45% found once; its top ten account for less than 8.5%. The material sequenced was peripheral blood or thyroid tissue (not recorded which). These receptors all stem from an adult man with Graves' disease, either hyperthyroidism or ophthalmopathy (not recorded which).

V usage is TRBV10-3 and J usage is TRBJ2-6; D is ambiguous. V lost 2 bases, J lost 8 bases, and 1 base lay in between. The germline gives CDR1 ENHRY, CDR2 SYGVKD. The CDR3 is 11 amino acids. CDR3 amino acids: CAISEPNVLTF. DNA of the CDR3: TGTGCCATCAGTGAGCCCAACGTCCTGACTTTC.

Ten or more counts support this clonotype. This sequence joins TRBV7-9 and TRBJ1-1; D gene ambiguous. Germline V gene lookup returns CDR1 SEHNR and CDR2 FQNEAQ (reference sequence). V was shortened by 4 bases and J by 1 base, with 7 bases between the two germline ends. This CDR3 comprises 13 residues. The CDR3 region is CASSSWENTEAFF. The CDR3 nucleotides read TGTGCCAGCAGCTCATGGGAGAACACTGAAGCTTTCTTT.

This clonotype has more than one count but fewer than ten. V usage is TRBV6-5 and J usage is TRBJ1-6; D is uncertain. Germline CDR1 is MNHEY and CDR2 is SVGAGI. The CDR3 extends over 19 amino acids. Trimming left V 1 base short and J 1 base short, with 17 bases between. The CDR3 region is CASSYLSGASGSYNSPLHF. Here the CDR3 DNA reads TGTGCCAGCAGTTACTTGTCAGGCGCGTCGGGGTCCTATAATTCACCCCTCCACTTT.

This clonotype was picked up a small number of times. This chain connects TRBV6-4 to TRBJ2-7, with 7 bases fitting TRBD1. This CDR3 spans 14 amino acids. The trim removed 5 bases at V and 3 bases at J, leaving 7 bases unmatched. The germline CDR1 and CDR2 sequences are MRHNA and SNTAGT. CDR3 coding DNA: TGTGCCAGCAGTTACAGGGGAGACCTCTACGAGCAGTACTTC. This encodes CASSYRGDLYEQYF.

CDR3 in DNA: TGTGCCATCAGCGTTGAACAGGGATCTACCCAGCATTTT. Translating gives CAISVEQGSTQHF. The chain has TRBV10-3 and TRBJ1-5, with a tentative D call TRBD1 (6 bases). Deletions cut 6 bases from V and 11 bases from J, with 17 bases between. CDR1 is ENHRY, CDR2 SYGVKD, per germline. There are 13 residues in the CDR3.

The chain recombines TRBV2 with TRBJ1-2; D gene unclear. The CDR3 is 17 residues long. Germline values: CDR1 SNHLY, CDR2 FYNNEI. The ends were cut back, 5 bases at V and 0 bases at J, with 19 bases in the middle. The CDR3 loop reads CASSYSPGLGANYGYTF. As DNA, the CDR3 is TGTGCCAGCAGTTACTCGCCGGGTTTGGGAGCTAACTATGGCTACACCTTC. Supplemented by reference TRBV2 and TRBJ1-2, the full variable domain reads EPEVTQTPSHQVTQMGQEVILRCVPISNHLYFYWYRQILGQKVEFLVSFYNNEISEKSEIFDDQFSVERPDGSNFTLKIRSTKLEDSAMYFCASSYSPGLGANYGYTFGSGTRLTVV.